This is a list of T cell receptor beta chains from one sample in a study of blood T cell repertoires in COVID-19. Sequencing used immunoSEQ multiplex PCR; TCRdb keeps in-frame clones, though not all of them. The sample includes 200,000 to 250,000 clones, 83% of them seen just once. The sample comprised PBMCs or T cells enriched from blood (not recorded which). These TCRs come from a woman between 45 and 65 years old who had been exposed to COVID-19. Each CDR3 is given with its conserved first and last residue. A D gene is named only where the DNA matches it firmly. Rows give clone size only sometimes, using once, few, many, or a class for an expanded clone.

.,.,TRBJ1-6,TRBV28,CASSRDGGNSPLHF,TGTGCCAGCAGCCGGGACGGGGGGAATTCACCCCTCCACTTT
.,.,TRBJ1-4,TRBV20-1,CSASTARNEKLFF,TGCAGTGCTAGTACGGCCAGGAACGAAAAACTGTTTTTT
.,few,TRBJ1-1,TRBV29-1,CSVEERGLTEAFF,TGCAGCGTTGAAGAAAGAGGACTCACTGAAGCTTTCTTT
.,once,TRBJ2-5,TRBV20-1,CSASGEETQYF,TGCAGTGCTAGCGGGGAAGAGACCCAGTACTTC
.,.,TRBJ1-3,TRBV7-7,CASSLVGSRGVGNTIYF,TGTGCCAGCAGCTTAGTAGGATCTCGGGGGGTCGGCAACACCATATATTTT
.,.,TRBJ2-5,TRBV6-6,CASSYWPQETQYF,TGTGCCAGCAGTTACTGGCCCCAAGAGACCCAGTACTTC
.,.,TRBJ1-2,TRBV5-6,CASSTQDIIYGYTF,TGTGCCAGCAGCACCCAGGACATAATCTATGGCTACACCTTC
TRBD1,.,TRBJ2-2,TRBV5-4,CASSRDRGSGELFF,TGTGCCAGCAGCCGGGACAGGGGTAGCGGGGAGCTGTTTTTT
TRBD2,.,TRBJ2-5,TRBV2,CATRLAGGSETQYF,TGTGCCACCAGACTAGCGGGGGGGAGTGAGACCCAGTACTTC
.,.,TRBJ1-2,TRBV11-2,CASSLGLLYGYTF,TGTGCCAGCAGCTTAGGGCTGCTCTATGGCTACACCTTC
.,.,TRBJ1-5,TRBV28,CASSSKYGGAQHF,TGTGCCAGCAGTTCGAAATACGGGGGAGCCCAGCATTTT
TRBD1,.,TRBJ1-1,TRBV3-1/TRBV3-2,CASSQRQGRLNTEAFF,TGTGCCAGCAGCCAAAGACAGGGGCGCTTGAACACTGAAGCTTTCTTT
.,.,TRBJ1-1,TRBV7-3,CASSLAGGNTEAFF,TGTGCCAGCAGCTTAGCCGGGGGGAACACTGAAGCTTTCTTT